These 27 T cell receptor beta chains were sequenced from one sample in a study of beta chain features in type 1 diabetes. The isolated RNA, all of it, was reverse transcribed, so expressed TCRB transcripts were what got sequenced. This table comes from immunoSEQ multiplex PCR, and its TCRdb copy is limited to in-frame clones, with some not included. The data show under 150,000 clones, nearly 50% seen once. Sequenced: Tregs from blood. The receptors come from a young man in good health.

The genes are TRBV5-1 and TRBJ2-3; a weak D match, TRBD2 (5 bases). Trimming stripped 2 bases from V and 4 bases from J, with 14 bases between. The CDR3 consists of 15 residues. Germline CDR1 and CDR2: SGHRS and YFSETQ. As DNA, the CDR3 is TGCGCCAGCAGCTTAGGTCTCTCCGGGGCAGATACGCAGTATTTT. This encodes CASSLGLSGADTQYF.

The chain links TRBV7-2 to TRBJ1-6, with D possibly being TRBD1 (5 bases). The V gene lost 5 bases and the J gene lost 7 bases, with 6 bases spanning the gap. CDR1 is SGHTA and CDR2 is FQGNSA in the germline V gene. This CDR3 region has 12 residues. The CDR3 loop is CASSNRNSPLHF. The CDR3 DNA follows: TGTGCCAGCAGCAACAGGAATTCACCCCTCCACTTT.

J is TRBJ2-3 and V is TRBV7-2; 12 nucleotides line up with TRBD2. CDR3 length: 16 amino acids. Germline assignment: CDR1 SGHTA and CDR2 FQGNSA. Trimming at V came to 5 bases and at J to 3 bases, leaving 6 bases not matched to a gene. DNA for the CDR3: TGTGCCAGCAGCCAGACTAGCGGGAGCGGGACAGATACGCAGTATTTT. This sequence encodes CASSQTSGSGTDTQYF. The entire variable domain, with the rest obtained from reference TRBV7-2 and TRBJ2-3, is as follows: GAGVSQSPSNKVTEKGKDVELRCDPISGHTALYWYRQSLGQGLEFLIYFQGNSAPDKSGLPSDRFSAERTGGSVSTLTIQRTQQEDSAVYLCASSQTSGSGTDTQYFGPGTRLTVL.

The chain carries TRBV7-8 and TRBJ1-1; possible D gene TRBD1, 6 bases. In germline, CDR1 is SGHVS, CDR2 FQNEAQ. This CDR3 is 15 amino acids long. V shed 1 base and J shed 5 bases, with 14 bases lying between them. CDR3 in DNA: TGTGCCAGCAGCTTAGTAATGGGGGCGCGGACTGAAGCTTTCTTT. Residues: CASSLVMGARTEAFF.

This clone appeared a few times. CDR3 region: CASSQSPGTTIADTQYF. For the CDR3, the DNA is TGTGCCAGCAGCCAATCTCCCGGGACTACAATCGCAGATACGCAGTATTTT. The rearrangement links TRBV4-2 to TRBJ2-3; 7 nucleotides agree with TRBD2. The CDR3 contains 17 residues. V trimming: 2 bases; J trimming: 4 bases; junction bases outside the gene matches: 12. CDR1 LGHNA and CDR2 YNFKEQ come from the germline V gene.

This clone was recorded a few times. This chain uses TRBV28 with TRBJ2-7, with a tentative D call TRBD1 (6 bases). The length of the CDR3 is 13 residues. The germline V gene has CDR1 MDHEN and CDR2 SYDVKM. V lost 10 bases to trimming and J lost 2 bases, with 15 bases between them. The CDR3 region is CATLTGFTYEQYF. The CDR3 DNA reads as TGTGCCACCCTCACAGGGTTTACCTACGAGCAGTACTTC. Combining the CDR3 with reference TRBV28 and TRBJ2-7 gives the whole variable domain DVKVTQSSRYLVKRTGEKVFLECVQDMDHENMFWYRQDPGLGLRLIYFSYDVKMKEKGDIPEGYSVSREKKERFSLILESASTNQTSMYLCATLTGFTYEQYFGPGTRLTVT.

This clone showed up just once. The chain combines TRBV18 with TRBJ1-2; a possible D gene is TRBD1 (6 bases). Germline values: CDR1 KGHSH, CDR2 LQKENI. The length of the CDR3 is 13 residues. Deletions cut 6 bases from V and 5 bases from J, with 13 bases between. As DNA, the CDR3 is TGTGCCAGCTCGAACAGGGTAGAGTATGGCTACACCTTC. Translated: CASSNRVEYGYTF.

The chain has TRBV2 and TRBJ1-5; D might be TRBD1 (6 bases). Trimming shortened V by 6 bases and J by 4 bases, and 10 bases separated the two germline ends. The CDR3 covers 13 residues. Per germline, CDR1 SNHLY and CDR2 FYNNEI. The CDR3 loop reads CASRGQINQPQHF. The DNA for the CDR3 is TGTGCCAGCAGGGGACAAATTAATCAGCCCCAGCATTTT.

The CDR3 DNA is TGTGCCAGCAGTTCCATGGTCGGATGGGGCGCCTATGGCTACACCTTC. It yields the protein CASSSMVGWGAYGYTF. The J gene is TRBJ1-2, the V gene TRBV27; D might be TRBD1 (5 bases). The CDR3 extends over 16 amino acids. The V gene's germline CDR1 is MNHEY and CDR2 SMNVEV (reference sequence). V dropped 4 bases and J dropped 4 bases, with 19 bases sitting between them.

This clone appeared a few times. The chain combines TRBV6-5 with TRBJ1-2; D may be TRBD1 (5 bases). The germline gives CDR1 MNHEY, CDR2 SVGAGI. Trimming removed 0 bases from V and 8 bases from J, with 16 bases in between. The CDR3 runs 15 residues. CDR3 sequence reads: CASSYSRWRGSGYTF. The CDR3 region has the DNA TGTGCCAGCAGTTACTCGAGGTGGCGGGGGAGCGGCTACACCTTC.

V usage is TRBV30 and J usage is TRBJ2-5; 9 bases are a match to TRBD2. There are 13 residues in the CDR3. The V segment lost 5 bases and the J segment 3 bases; nucleotides outside the gene matches: 4. Looked up from germline, CDR1 is GTSNPN and CDR2 is SVGIG (reference sequence). The chain's CDR3 is CAWAGGVKETQYF. The CDR3 DNA follows: TGTGCCTGGGCGGGGGGGGTTAAAGAGACCCAGTACTTC.

The chain combines TRBV4-3 with TRBJ1-2, with D uncertain. V was trimmed by 1 base and J by 4 bases, leaving 7 bases between them. The CDR3 length is 13 residues. In germline, CDR1 is LGHNA, CDR2 YSLEER. The CDR3 coding sequence is TGCGCCAGCAGCCAAGGGCAGTTCTATGGCTACACCTTC. Protein: CASSQGQFYGYTF.

The V gene is TRBV28, the J gene TRBJ1-2, with D perhaps TRBD1 (6 bases). The CDR3 is made up of 16 amino acids. V lost 8 bases and J 5 bases, leaving 24 bases between the germline ends. Germline V gene sequence: CDR1 MDHEN, CDR2 SYDVKM. In DNA, the CDR3 is TGTGCCAGCCTCTCCGCCCCGGGCAGGGGCCAGTATGGCTACACCTTC. Protein: CASLSAPGRGQYGYTF.

The table lists this clone with a few counts. The rearrangement joins TRBV5-1 to TRBJ2-2; 9 nucleotides match TRBD1. V lost 6 bases to trimming and J lost 4 bases; unmatched junction nucleotides: 7. The germline CDR1 and CDR2 sequences are SGHRS and YFSETQ. The CDR3 extends over 15 amino acids. The CDR3 protein is CASNGQGYSTGELFF. The CDR3 nucleotides read TGCGCCAGCAACGGACAGGGGTATAGCACCGGGGAGCTGTTTTTT.

V is TRBV10-3 and J is TRBJ2-7, with 8 positions matching TRBD1. J was trimmed by 1 base and V by 4 bases; bases with no gene match: 6. In germline, CDR1 is ENHRY, CDR2 SYGVKD. The CDR3 covers 15 residues. The CDR3 DNA reads TGTGCCATCAGTGGGGGGACAGGAAGATCCTACGAGCAGTACTTC. Translated, it gives CAISGGTGRSYEQYF.

The chain is built from TRBV28 and TRBJ1-2; D may be TRBD1 (5 bases). V gave up 3 bases and J gave up 0 bases, with 14 bases separating them. Germline-derived CDR1 and CDR2 are MDHEN and SYDVKM. This CDR3 spans 16 amino acids. Here the CDR3 DNA reads TGTGCCAGCAGTTTTGGGGGGTACAGTGCTAACTATGGCTACACCTTC. Translated: CASSFGGYSANYGYTF.

V is TRBV10-3 and J is TRBJ2-7; no reliable D call. The CDR3 covers 13 residues. Germline values: CDR1 ENHRY, CDR2 SYGVKD. V lost 7 bases to trimming and J lost 4 bases, with 14 bases between them. CDR3 residues: CAITPGSIYEQYF. The CDR3 bases are TGTGCCATCACGCCAGGTTCGATTTACGAGCAGTACTTC.

The chain joins TRBV6-1 to TRBJ2-5, with 9 positions matching TRBD1. Trimming took 5 bases from V and 4 from J; bases not matched to a gene: 8. This CDR3 contains 15 residues. Germline V gives CDR1 MNHNS, CDR2 SASEGT. DNA for the CDR3: TGTGCCAGCAGTTCCCCCGGGACAGGGCGAGAGACCCAGTACTTC. Its protein product is CASSSPGTGRETQYF.

This clone occurred a few times. The rearrangement joins TRBV4-2 to TRBJ2-7, with 9 positions matching TRBD1. The CDR3 has 14 residues. The germline V gene encodes CDR1 LGHNA and CDR2 YNFKEQ. J lost 7 bases, V lost 4 bases, and 8 bases had no gene match. CDR3 sequence reads: CASSLTTGGREQYF. DNA of the CDR3: TGTGCCAGCAGCCTAACGACAGGGGGACGAGAGCAGTACTTC.

The chain joins TRBV7-8 to TRBJ2-2, with D perhaps TRBD2 (6 bases). Germline lookup yields CDR1 SGHVS and CDR2 FQNEAQ. The CDR3 sequence is 18 residues long. V lost 5 bases to trimming and J lost 6 bases, with 25 bases between them. The chain's CDR3 is CASSVRGLSRLIPGELFF. CDR3 sequence (DNA): TGTGCCAGCAGCGTCCGGGGACTCTCGAGGTTGATCCCCGGGGAGCTGTTTTTT.

The J gene is TRBJ2-7, the V gene TRBV27; 10 bases match TRBD1. The CDR3 has 17 residues. Germline CDR1 reads MNHEY; CDR2 reads SMNVEV (reference sequence). V gave up 5 bases and J gave up 3 bases; unmatched junction bases: 13. CDR3 loop: CASSRFGDRGRNYEQYF. CDR3 DNA: TGTGCCAGCAGTAGGTTCGGAGACAGGGGGCGCAACTACGAGCAGTACTTC.

The rearrangement uses TRBV6-1 and TRBJ2-1, with 8 bases that match TRBD1. CDR3 size: 13 residues. The trim removed 8 bases at V and 7 bases at J, leaving 7 bases unmatched. Germline assignment: CDR1 MNHNS and CDR2 SASEGT. The CDR3 nucleotides are TGTGCCAGCCTGATGGGACAGGTAAATGAGCAGTTCTTC. Amino acid sequence: CASLMGQVNEQFF.

V gene TRBV2 combines with J gene TRBJ2-3, with 9 nucleotides matching TRBD1. The CDR3 consists of 15 residues. Germline trimming cut 8 bases from V and 2 bases from J; bases unmatched to any gene: 8. Germline V lookup: CDR1 SNHLY, CDR2 FYNNEI. CDR3 DNA: TGTGCCAGCGCGGGACAGGGATTTTCCACAGATACGCAGTATTTT. Its translation is CASAGQGFSTDTQYF.

The V gene is TRBV2, the J gene TRBJ2-2; tentatively, D is TRBD1 (6 bases). Germline values: CDR1 SNHLY, CDR2 FYNNEI. The CDR3 consists of 14 residues. The V gene lost 6 bases and the J gene lost 1 base, with 9 bases spanning the gap. DNA of the CDR3: TGTGCCAGCAGGAACAGGGAGAACACCGGGGAGCTGTTTTTT. Its protein is CASRNRENTGELFF.

The V and J genes are TRBV9 and TRBJ1-5; D not certain. Between the trimmed V and J ends, which lost 1 base and 5 bases, there was a span of 4 bases. The CDR3 runs to 12 residues. CDR1 is SGDLS, CDR2 YYNGEE, per germline. The CDR3 loop is CASSVLDQPQHF. As DNA, the CDR3 is TGTGCCAGCAGCGTATTAGATCAGCCCCAGCATTTT.

The CDR3: CASSPPPVGAGTYGYTF. CDR3 nucleotide sequence: TGTGCCAGCTCACCGCCCCCGGTTGGGGCGGGAACCTATGGCTACACCTTC. The J gene is TRBJ1-2, the V gene TRBV18; D perhaps matches TRBD1 (5 bases). The CDR3 has 17 amino acids. V was pared by 3 bases and J by 4 bases, with 21 bases between. Per germline, CDR1 KGHSH and CDR2 LQKENI. Based on the CDR3 plus reference TRBV18 and TRBJ1-2, the full variable domain is NAGVMQNPRHLVRRRGQEARLRCSPMKGHSHVYWYRQLPEEGLKFMVYLQKENIIDESGMPKERFSAEFPKEGPSILRIQQVVRGDSAAYFCASSPPPVGAGTYGYTFGSGTRLTVV.

The chain carries TRBV7-9 and TRBJ2-3, with no clear D. The CDR3 spans 12 residues. V dropped 6 bases and J dropped 5 bases, with 9 bases sitting between them. Germline assignment: CDR1 SEHNR and CDR2 FQNEAQ (reference sequence). The CDR3 DNA sequence: TGTGCCAGCAGTCCCCCAGGAGATACGCAGTATTTT. This encodes CASSPPGDTQYF.